This T cell receptor beta chain derives from a study of shared clonotypes between healthy human individuals. For the study at large: Each donor had three CD4 naive, three CD4 memory, two CD8 naive and one CD8 memory plate.

General study results and limits: The four-donor shared clonotypes exceeded non-shared clonotypes in generation probability, with non-shared ones scoring lower.

Details on this clone: Its antigen is not identified.

The length of the CDR3 is 12 residues. Looked up from germline, CDR1 is SQVTM and CDR2 is ANQGSEA. V was cut by 8 bases and J by 0 bases, with 10 bases left in between. Original processing methods: There were no quality scores in the junction-only immunoSEQ sequences, so filtering differed. Data came from immunoSEQ multiplex PCR; TCRdb stores just in-frame clones and leaves some out. V and J calls and clone size are copied from that table; D and trimming were computed from the DNA. In the table there are some 2,500,000 clones, around 92% of which are singletons. Sequencing used naive CD4+ T cells from PBMCs. The subset denotes: CD45RA+ positively selected. The V gene is TRBV29-1, the J gene TRBJ1-1; D unresolved. The receptor was isolated from a man between 18 and 29 years old in good health. Some clones in this sample may be carry-over from other donors' samples. In nucleotides, the CDR3 is TGCAGCACGAAGATAATGAACACTGAAGCTTTCTTT. It is translated as CSTKIMNTEAFF.